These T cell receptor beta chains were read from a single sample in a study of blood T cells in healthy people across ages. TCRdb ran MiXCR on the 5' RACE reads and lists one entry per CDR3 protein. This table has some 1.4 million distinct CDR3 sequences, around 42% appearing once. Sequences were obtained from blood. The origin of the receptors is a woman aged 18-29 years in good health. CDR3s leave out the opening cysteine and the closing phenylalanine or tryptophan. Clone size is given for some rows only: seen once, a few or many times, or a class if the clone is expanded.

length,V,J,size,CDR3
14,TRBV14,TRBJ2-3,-,ASSQARARAADTQY
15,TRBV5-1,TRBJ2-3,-,ASSLAGTSASTDTQY
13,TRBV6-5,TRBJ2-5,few,ASSYSGGASETQY
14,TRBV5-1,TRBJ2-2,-,ASSSTSGTNTGELF
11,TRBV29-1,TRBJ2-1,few,SVEHYFPNEQF
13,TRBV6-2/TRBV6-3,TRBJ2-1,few,ASRVAGSSYNEQF
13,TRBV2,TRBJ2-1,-,ASSGGLTSYNEQF
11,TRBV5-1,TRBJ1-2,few,ASSRRTGPSYT
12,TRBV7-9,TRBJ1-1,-,ASSSPGVTTEAF
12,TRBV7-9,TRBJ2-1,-,ASSLGGRYNGQF
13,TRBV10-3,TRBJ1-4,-,AISGSAGQGEKLF
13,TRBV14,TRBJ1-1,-,ASSRGDLLRAEAF
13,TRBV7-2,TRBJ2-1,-,ASSWGLTGGDEQF
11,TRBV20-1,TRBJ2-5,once,SARGLADETQY
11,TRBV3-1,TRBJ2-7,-,ASSQAAYYEQY
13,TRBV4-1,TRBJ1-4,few,ASSQVKGREEKLF
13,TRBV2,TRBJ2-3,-,ASSDPDYSTDTQY
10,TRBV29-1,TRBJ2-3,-,GVEDGTDTQY
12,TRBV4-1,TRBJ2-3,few,ASSYRESGDTQY
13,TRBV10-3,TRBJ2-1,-,AARDSGRGYNEQF
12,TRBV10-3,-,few,AISGPRETETQY
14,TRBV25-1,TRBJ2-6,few,ASSEVTGTGANVLT
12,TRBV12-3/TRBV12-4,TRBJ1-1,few,ASRAGGSNTEAF
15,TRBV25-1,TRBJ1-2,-,ASSEYPSGTGGYGYT
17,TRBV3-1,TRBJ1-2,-,ASSPIMTGTARTNYGYT
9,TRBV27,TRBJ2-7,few,AERDMDEQY
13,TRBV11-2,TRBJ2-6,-,ASSLAWTGANVLT
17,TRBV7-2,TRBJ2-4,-,ASSSFTIWQGLAKNIQY
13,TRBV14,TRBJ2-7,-,ASSQENAGTYEQY
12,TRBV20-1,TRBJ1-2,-,SASLGTGDFGYT
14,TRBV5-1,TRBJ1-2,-,ASSSPRTGNNYGYT
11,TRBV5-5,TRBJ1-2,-,ASSLGADYGYT
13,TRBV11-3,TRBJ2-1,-,ASSLGEAAYNEQF
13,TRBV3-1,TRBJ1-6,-,ASSQNTGRNSPLH
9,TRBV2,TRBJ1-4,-,ASSAWEKLF
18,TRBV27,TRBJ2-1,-,ASSLRVVAAPHNAHGEQF
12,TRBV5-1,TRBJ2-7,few,ASSLTGTGREQY
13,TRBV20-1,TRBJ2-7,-,SARGGAPGIYEQY
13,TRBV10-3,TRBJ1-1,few,AITDTLWGDTEAF
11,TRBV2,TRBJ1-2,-,ASTPTEHYGYT
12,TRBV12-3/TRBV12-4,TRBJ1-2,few,ASSLRRGDYGYT
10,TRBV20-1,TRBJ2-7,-,SARQDSYEQY
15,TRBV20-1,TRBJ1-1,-,SVPTIWAGARNTEAF
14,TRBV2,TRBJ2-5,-,ASSELAGGLRETQY
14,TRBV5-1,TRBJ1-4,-,ASSSADSRGGEKLF
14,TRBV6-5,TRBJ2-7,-,ASSPLVDRWAYEQY
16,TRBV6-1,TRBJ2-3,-,ASSEAGASGGPGDTQY
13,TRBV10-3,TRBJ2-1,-,AISRTSGTYNEQF
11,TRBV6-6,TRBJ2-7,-,ASSSPTIYEQY
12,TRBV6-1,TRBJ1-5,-,ASEEVGGNQPQH
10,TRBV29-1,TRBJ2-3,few,SVDPNTDTQY
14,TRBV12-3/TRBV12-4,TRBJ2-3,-,ASSFGTNGRTDTQY
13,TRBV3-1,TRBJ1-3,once,ASSQGSYSGNTIY
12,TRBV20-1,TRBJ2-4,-,SAGDRLAKNIQY
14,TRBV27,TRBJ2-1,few,ASSTSPGATYNEQF
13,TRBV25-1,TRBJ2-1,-,ASHQSGGAHNEQF
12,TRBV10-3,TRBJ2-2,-,AISHRGYTGELF
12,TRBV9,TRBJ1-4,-,ASSVEAENEKLF
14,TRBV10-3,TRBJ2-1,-,AISDTTDRSGNEQF
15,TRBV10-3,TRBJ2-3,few,AISANAGAGASDTQY